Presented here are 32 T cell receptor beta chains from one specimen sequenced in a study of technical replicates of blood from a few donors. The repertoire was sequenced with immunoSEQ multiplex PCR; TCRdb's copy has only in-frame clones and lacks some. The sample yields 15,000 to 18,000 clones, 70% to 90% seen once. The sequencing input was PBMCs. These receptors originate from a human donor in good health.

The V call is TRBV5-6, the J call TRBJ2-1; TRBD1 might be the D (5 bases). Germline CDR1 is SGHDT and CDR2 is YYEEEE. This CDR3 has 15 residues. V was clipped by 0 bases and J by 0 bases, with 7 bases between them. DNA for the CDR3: TGTGCCAGCAGCTTGGAGGGGCGCTCCTACAATGAGCAGTTCTTC. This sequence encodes CASSLEGRSYNEQFF.

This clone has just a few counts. CDR3 sequence: CASSYSGAGYTF. CDR3 DNA: TGTGCCAGCAGTTACTCAGGGGCCGGCTACACCTTC. The chain employs TRBV6-5 and TRBJ1-2, with D perhaps TRBD1 (5 bases). Trimming removed 0 bases from V and 8 bases from J, with 7 bases in between. The germline CDR1 and CDR2 sequences are MNHEY and SVGAGI. This CDR3 spans 12 amino acids.

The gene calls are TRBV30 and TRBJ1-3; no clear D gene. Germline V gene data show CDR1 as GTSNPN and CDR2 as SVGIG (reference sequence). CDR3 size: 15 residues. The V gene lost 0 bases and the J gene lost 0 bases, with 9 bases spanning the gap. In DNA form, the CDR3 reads TGTGCCTGGAGTGTAGCCACAGCCTCTGGAAACACCATATATTTT. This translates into CAWSVATASGNTIYF. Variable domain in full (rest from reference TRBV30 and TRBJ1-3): SQTIHQWPATLVQPVGSPLSLECTVEGTSNPNLYWYRQAAGRGLQLLFYSVGIGQISSEVPQNLSASRPQDRQFILSSKKLLLSDSGFYLCAWSVATASGNTIYFGEGSWLTVV.

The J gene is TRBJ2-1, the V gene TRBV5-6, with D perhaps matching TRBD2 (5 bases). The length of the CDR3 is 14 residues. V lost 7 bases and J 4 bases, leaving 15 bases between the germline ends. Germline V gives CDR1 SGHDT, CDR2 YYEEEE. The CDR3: CASARGTPYNEQFF. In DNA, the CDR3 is TGTGCCAGCGCCCGGGGAACCCCTTACAATGAGCAGTTCTTC.

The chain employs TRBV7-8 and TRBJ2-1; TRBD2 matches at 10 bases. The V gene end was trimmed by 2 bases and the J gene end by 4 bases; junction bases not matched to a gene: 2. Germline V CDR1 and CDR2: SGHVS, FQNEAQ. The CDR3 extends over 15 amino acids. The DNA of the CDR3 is TGTGCCAGCAGCTTAACAGCGGGAGGGTACAATGAGCAGTTCTTC. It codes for CASSLTAGGYNEQFF.

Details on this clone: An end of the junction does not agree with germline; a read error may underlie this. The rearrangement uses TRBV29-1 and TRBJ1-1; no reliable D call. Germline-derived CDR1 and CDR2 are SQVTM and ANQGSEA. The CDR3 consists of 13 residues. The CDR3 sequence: CSGAHRWNAEAFF. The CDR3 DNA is TGCAGCGGGGCCCATAGGTGGAACGCTGAAGCTTTCTTT.

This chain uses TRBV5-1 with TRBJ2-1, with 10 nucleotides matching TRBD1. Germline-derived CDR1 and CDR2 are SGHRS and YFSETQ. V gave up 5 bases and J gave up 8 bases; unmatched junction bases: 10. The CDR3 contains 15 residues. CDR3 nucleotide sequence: TGCGCCAGCAGGGCCGGGACAGGGGCAATGGATGAGCAGTTCTTC. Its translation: CASRAGTGAMDEQFF.

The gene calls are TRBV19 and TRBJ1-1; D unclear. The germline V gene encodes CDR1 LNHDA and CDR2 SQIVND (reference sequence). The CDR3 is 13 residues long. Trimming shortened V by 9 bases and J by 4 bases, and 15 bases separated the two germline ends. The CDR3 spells CASLANRGTEAFF. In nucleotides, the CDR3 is TGTGCCAGCCTGGCGAATCGGGGCACTGAAGCTTTCTTT.

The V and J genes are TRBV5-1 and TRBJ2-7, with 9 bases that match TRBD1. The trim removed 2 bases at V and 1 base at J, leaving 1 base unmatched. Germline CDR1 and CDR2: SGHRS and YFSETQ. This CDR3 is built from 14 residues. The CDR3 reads CASSFGTGSYEQYF. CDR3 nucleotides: TGCGCCAGCAGCTTCGGGACAGGGTCCTACGAGCAGTACTTC.

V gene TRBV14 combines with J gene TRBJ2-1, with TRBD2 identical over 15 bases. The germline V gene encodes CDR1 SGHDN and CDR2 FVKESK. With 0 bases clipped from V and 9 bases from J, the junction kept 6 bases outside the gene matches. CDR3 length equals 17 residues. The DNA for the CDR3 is TGTGCCAGCAGCCAAGAATTAGGGACTAGCGGGAGGAGTGAGCAGTTCTTC. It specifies CASSQELGTSGRSEQFF. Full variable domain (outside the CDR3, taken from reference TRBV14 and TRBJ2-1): EAGVTQFPSHSVIEKGQTVTLRCDPISGHDNLYWYRRVMGKEIKFLLHFVKESKQDESGMPNNRFLAERTGGTYSTLKVQPAELEDSGVYFCASSQELGTSGRSEQFFGPGTRLTVL.

In DNA, the CDR3 is TGTGCCATCAGCGATTCAGCGGGAGGGTCCAGAGAGACCCAGTACTTC. Residues: CAISDSAGGSRETQYF. This sequence joins TRBV10-3 and TRBJ2-5, with 10 bases that match TRBD2. The trim removed 6 bases at V and 4 bases at J, leaving 11 bases unmatched. Per germline, CDR1 ENHRY and CDR2 SYGVKD. The length of the CDR3 is 16 residues.

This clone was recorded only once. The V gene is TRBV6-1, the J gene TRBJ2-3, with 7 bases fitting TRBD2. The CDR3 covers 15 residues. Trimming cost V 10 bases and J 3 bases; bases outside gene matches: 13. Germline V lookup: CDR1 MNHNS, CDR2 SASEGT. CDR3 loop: CATTFDAGGTDTQYF. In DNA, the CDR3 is TGTGCCACTACATTCGACGCCGGGGGGACAGATACGCAGTATTTT.

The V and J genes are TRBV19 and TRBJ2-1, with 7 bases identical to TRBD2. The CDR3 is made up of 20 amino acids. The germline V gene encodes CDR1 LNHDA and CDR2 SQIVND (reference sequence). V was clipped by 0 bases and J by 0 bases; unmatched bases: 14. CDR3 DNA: TGTGCCAGTAGTATAGATCTGGCGGGAGTCCCCTCACGCTCCTACAATGAGCAGTTCTTC. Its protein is CASSIDLAGVPSRSYNEQFF.

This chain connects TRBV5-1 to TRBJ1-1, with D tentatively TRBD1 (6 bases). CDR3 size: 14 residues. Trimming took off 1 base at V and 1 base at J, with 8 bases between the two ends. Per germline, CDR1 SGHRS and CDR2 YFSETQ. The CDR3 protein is CASSLSTGNTEAFF. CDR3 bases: TGCGCCAGCAGCTTGTCGACAGGGAACACTGAAGCTTTCTTT.

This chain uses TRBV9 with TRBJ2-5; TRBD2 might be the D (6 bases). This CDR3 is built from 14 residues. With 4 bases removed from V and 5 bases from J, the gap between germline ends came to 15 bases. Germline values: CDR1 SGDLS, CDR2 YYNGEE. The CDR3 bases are TGTGCCAGCAGCTCCCGACTAGTAATGGAGACCCAGTACTTC. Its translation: CASSSRLVMETQYF.

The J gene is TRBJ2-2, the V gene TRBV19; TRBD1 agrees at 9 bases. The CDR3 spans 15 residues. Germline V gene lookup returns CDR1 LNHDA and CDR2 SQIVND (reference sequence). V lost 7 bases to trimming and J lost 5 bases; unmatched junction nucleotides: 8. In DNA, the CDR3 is TGTGCCAGTAATCTGGACAGGGGTACGACCGGGGAGCTGTTTTTT. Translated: CASNLDRGTTGELFF. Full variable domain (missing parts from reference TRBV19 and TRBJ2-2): DGGITQSPKYLFRKEGQNVTLSCEQNLNHDAMYWYRQDPGQGLRLIYYSQIVNDFQKGDIAEGYSVSREKKESFPLTVTSAQKNPTAFYLCASNLDRGTTGELFFGEGSRLTVL.

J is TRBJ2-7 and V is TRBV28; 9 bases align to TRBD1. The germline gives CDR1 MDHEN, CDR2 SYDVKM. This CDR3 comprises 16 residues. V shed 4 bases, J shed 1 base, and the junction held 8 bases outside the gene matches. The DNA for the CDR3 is TGTGCCAGCAGTTCGTCTGGGACAGGGTTATCCTACGAGCAGTACTTC. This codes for CASSSSGTGLSYEQYF.

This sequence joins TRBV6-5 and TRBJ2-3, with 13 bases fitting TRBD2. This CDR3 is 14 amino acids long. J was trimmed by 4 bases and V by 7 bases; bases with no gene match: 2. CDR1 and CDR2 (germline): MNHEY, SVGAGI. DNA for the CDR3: TGTGCCAGCACTGGACTAGCGGGAGCAGATACGCAGTATTTT. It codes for CASTGLAGADTQYF.

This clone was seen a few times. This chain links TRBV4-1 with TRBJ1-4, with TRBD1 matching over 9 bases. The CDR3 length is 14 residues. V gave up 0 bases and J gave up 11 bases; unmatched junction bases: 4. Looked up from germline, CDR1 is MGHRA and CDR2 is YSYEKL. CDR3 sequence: CASSQDGTGRKLFF. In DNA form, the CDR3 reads TGCGCCAGCAGCCAAGATGGGACAGGGCGGAAACTGTTTTTT.

CDR3 sequence (DNA): TGCGCCAGCAGCTCACTCATTAGCGGGAGTTCGGCAGATACGCAGTATTTT. This encodes CASSSLISGSSADTQYF. This chain connects TRBV5-1 to TRBJ2-3; TRBD2 aligns across 9 bases. After removal of 3 bases from V and 4 bases from J, the junction contained 12 bases not matched to a gene. Germline-derived CDR1 and CDR2 are SGHRS and YFSETQ. This CDR3 comprises 17 residues. The full variable domain, its missing parts supplied by reference TRBV5-1 and TRBJ2-3, is KAGVTQTPRYLIKTRGQQVTLSCSPISGHRSVSWYQQTPGQGLQFLFEYFSETQRNKGNFPGRFSGRQFSNSRSEMNVSTLELGDSALYLCASSSLISGSSADTQYFGPGTRLTVL.

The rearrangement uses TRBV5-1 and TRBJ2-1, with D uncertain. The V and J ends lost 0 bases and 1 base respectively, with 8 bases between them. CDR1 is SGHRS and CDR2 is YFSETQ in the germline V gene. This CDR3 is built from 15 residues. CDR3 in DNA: TGCGCCAGCAGCTTGGTTGCCAGGTCCTACAATGAGCAGTTCTTC. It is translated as CASSLVARSYNEQFF.

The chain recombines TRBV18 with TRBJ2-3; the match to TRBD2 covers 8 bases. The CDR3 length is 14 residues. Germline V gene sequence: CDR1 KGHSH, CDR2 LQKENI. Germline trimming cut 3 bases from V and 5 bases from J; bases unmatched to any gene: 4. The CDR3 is CASSPSGGEDTQYF. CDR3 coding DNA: TGTGCCAGCTCACCGTCGGGGGGGGAAGATACGCAGTATTTT.

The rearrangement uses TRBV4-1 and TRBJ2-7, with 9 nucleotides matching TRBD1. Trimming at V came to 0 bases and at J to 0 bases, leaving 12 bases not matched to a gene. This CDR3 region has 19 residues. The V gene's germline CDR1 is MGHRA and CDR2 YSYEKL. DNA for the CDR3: TGCGCCAGCAGCCAAGATCAACCCAGACAGGGGGACCTCTCCTACGAGCAGTACTTC. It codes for CASSQDQPRQGDLSYEQYF.

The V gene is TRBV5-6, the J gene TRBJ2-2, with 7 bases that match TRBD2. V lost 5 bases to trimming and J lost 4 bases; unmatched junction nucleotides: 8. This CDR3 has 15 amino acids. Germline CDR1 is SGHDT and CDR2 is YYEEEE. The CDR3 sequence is CASRVRREFTGELFF. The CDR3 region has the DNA TGTGCCAGCAGGGTGAGGCGGGAGTTCACCGGGGAGCTGTTTTTT. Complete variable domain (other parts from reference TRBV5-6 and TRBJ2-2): DAGVTQSPTHLIKTRGQQVTLRCSPKSGHDTVSWYQQALGQGPQFIFQYYEEEERQRGNFPDRFSGHQFPNYSSELNVNALLLGDSALYLCASRVRREFTGELFFGEGSRLTVL.

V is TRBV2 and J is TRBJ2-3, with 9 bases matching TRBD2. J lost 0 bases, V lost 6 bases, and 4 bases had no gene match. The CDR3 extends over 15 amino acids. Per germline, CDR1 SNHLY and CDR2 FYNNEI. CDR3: CASRTSGTSTDTQYF. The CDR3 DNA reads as TGTGCCAGCAGGACTAGCGGAACTAGCACAGATACGCAGTATTTT. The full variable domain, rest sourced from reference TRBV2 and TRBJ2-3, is EPEVTQTPSHQVTQMGQEVILRCVPISNHLYFYWYRQILGQKVEFLVSFYNNEISEKSEIFDDQFSVERPDGSNFTLKIRSTKLEDSAMYFCASRTSGTSTDTQYFGPGTRLTVL.

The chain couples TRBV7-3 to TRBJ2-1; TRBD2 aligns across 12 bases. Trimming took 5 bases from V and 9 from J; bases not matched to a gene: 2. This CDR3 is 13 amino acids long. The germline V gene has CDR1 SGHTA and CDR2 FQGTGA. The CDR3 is CASSQGLAGEQFF. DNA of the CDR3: TGTGCCAGCAGCCAGGGACTAGCGGGTGAGCAGTTCTTC.

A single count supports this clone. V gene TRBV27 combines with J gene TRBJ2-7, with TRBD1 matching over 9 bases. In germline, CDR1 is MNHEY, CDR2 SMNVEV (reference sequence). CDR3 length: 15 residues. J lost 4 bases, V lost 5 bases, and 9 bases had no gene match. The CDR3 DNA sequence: TGTGCCAGCAGTAGTCTGGGACAGGGAGAGTACGAGCAGTACTTC. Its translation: CASSSLGQGEYEQYF.

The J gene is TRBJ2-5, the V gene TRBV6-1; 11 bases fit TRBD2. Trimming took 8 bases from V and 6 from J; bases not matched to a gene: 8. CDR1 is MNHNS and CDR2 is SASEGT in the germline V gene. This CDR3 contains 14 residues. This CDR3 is CASELAGEGQTQYF. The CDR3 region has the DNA TGTGCCAGCGAACTAGCGGGAGAGGGGCAGACCCAGTACTTC.

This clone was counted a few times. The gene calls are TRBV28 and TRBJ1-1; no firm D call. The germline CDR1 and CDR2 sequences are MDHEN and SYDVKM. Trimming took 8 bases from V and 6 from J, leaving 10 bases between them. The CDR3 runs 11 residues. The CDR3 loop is CASPGGSEAFF. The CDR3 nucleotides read TGTGCCAGCCCGGGCGGGTCTGAAGCTTTCTTT.

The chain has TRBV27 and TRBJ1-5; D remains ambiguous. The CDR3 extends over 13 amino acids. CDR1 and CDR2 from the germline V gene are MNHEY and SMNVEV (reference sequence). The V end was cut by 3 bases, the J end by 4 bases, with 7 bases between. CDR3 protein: CASSLQWNQPQHF. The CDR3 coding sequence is TGTGCCAGCAGTTTGCAGTGGAATCAGCCCCAGCATTTT.

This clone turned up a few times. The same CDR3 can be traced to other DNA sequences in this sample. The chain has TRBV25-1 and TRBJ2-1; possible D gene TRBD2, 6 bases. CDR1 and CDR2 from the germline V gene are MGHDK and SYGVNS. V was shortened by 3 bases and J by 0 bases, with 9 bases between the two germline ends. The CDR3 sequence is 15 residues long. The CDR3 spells CASSETGGSYNEQFF. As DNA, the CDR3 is TGTGCCAGCAGTGAGACCGGGGGCTCCTACAATGAGCAGTTCTTC.

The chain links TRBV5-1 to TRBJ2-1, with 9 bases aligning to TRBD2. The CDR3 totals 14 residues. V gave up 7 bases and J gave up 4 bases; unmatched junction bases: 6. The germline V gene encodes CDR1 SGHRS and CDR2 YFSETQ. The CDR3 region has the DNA TGCGCCAGCTCCCCCGCGGGAGGGTACAATGAGCAGTTCTTC. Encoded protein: CASSPAGGYNEQFF.